This passage covers 7 T cell receptor beta chains from one sample sequenced in a study of T cell clonality in common variable immunodeficiency. Study-wide results and caveats: Fewer deletions and N-nucleotide insertions were reportedly seen in common variable immunodeficiency TCR beta sequences.

These TCRs are of unknown antigen specificity. The data were produced by immunoSEQ multiplex PCR, yet TCRdb's version contains in-frame clones alone and is incomplete. The sample was found to contain about 25,000 clones, and every one recurs. Input material: peripheral blood mononuclear cells. The receptors were sampled from a human donor with common variable immunodeficiency.

Note on this clone: The read ends 3 residues before the CDR3 terminus; that terminus is restored from the germline J gene. This chain uses TRBV7-9 with TRBJ1-1; tentative D call: TRBD1 (6 bases). Trimming left V 2 bases short and J 5 bases short, with 12 bases between. Per germline, CDR1 SEHNR and CDR2 FQNEAQ (reference sequence). The CDR3 runs 14 residues. This CDR3 is CASSLRGARTEAFF. The sequenced CDR3 bases are TGTGCCAGCAGCTTACGGGGGGCAAGGACTGAA. Drawing the rest from reference TRBV7-9 and TRBJ1-1, the complete variable domain is DTGVSQNPRHKITKRGQNVTFRCDPISEHNRLYWYRQTLGQGPEFLTYFQNEAQLEKSRLLSDRFSAERPKGSFSTLEIQRTEQGDSAMYLCASSLRGARTEAFFGQGTRLTVV.

This clone was counted only a few times. The read gets to within 3 residues of the CDR3 end, and the germline J gene fills in the rest. V gene TRBV5-1 combines with J gene TRBJ1-6; D might be TRBD1 (6 bases). Germline CDR1 and CDR2: SGHRS and YFSETQ. The CDR3 loop spans 13 amino acids. V lost 0 bases, J lost 8 bases, and 6 bases lay in between. This chain's CDR3 is CASSLEGDSPLHF. CDR3 bases read: TGCGCCAGCAGCTTGGAGGGGGATTCACCC.

This clone was seen many times. The CDR3 end falls 3 residues outside the read, so it is completed with the germline J gene. The chain is built from TRBV29-1 and TRBJ2-3; TRBD2 agrees at 14 bases. J was trimmed by 6 bases and V by 1 base; bases with no gene match: 9. The CDR3 loop spans 17 amino acids. CDR1 SQVTM and CDR2 ANQGSEA come from the germline V gene. This CDR3 reads CSVEGPGLAGERDTQYF. The covered CDR3 bases are TGCAGCGTTGAAGGGCCGGGACTAGCGGGAGAGCGGGATACG.

Comment on this clone: The sequence runs out 3 residues before the end of the CDR3; the remainder is reconstructed from the germline J gene. The gene calls are TRBV7-9 and TRBJ1-1; 7 bases map to TRBD1. This CDR3 has 13 residues. Germline lookup yields CDR1 SEHNR and CDR2 FQNEAQ (reference sequence). The sequenced part of the CDR3 DNA is TGTGCCAGCAGCCCGGGACAGTTGCTCGAA. Encoded protein: CASSPGQLLE. The full CDR3 is CASSPGQLLEAFF. Full variable domain (rest looked up from reference TRBV7-9 and TRBJ1-1): DTGVSQNPRHKITKRGQNVTFRCDPISEHNRLYWYRQTLGQGPEFLTYFQNEAQLEKSRLLSDRFSAERPKGSFSTLEIQRTEQGDSAMYLCASSPGQLLEAFFGQGTRLTVV.

In regard to this clone: The read ends 3 residues early relative to the CDR3; the germline J gene fills the gap. V usage is TRBV7-9 and J usage is TRBJ2-1, with 10 bases lining up with TRBD2. V lost 4 bases to trimming and J lost 2 bases; unmatched junction nucleotides: 2. Looked up from germline, CDR1 is SEHNR and CDR2 is FQNEAQ (reference sequence). This CDR3 contains 15 residues. The CDR3 bases that were read are TGTGCCAGCAGCTCGAGCGGGAGGGCCTACAATGAG. Protein: CASSSSGRAYNE. The full CDR3 protein reads CASSSSGRAYNEQFF.

This clone has just a few counts. The CDR3 extends 3 residues past the end of the read, so its final part is completed from the germline J gene. Other DNA sequences in this specimen translate into the identical CDR3. The rearrangement uses TRBV7-9 and TRBJ2-7; a weak D match, TRBD1 (5 bases). V dropped 4 bases and J dropped 3 bases, with 7 bases sitting between them. The CDR3 totals 12 residues. Germline V CDR1 and CDR2: SEHNR, FQNEAQ (reference sequence). The CDR3 DNA, read in part, is TGTGCCAGCAGCTCTCAGGGCTACGAG. Translated: CASSSQGYE. The entire CDR3 is CASSSQGYEQYF.

This clone showed up many times. The read ends 3 residues early relative to the CDR3; the germline J gene fills the gap. The chain joins TRBV7-9 to TRBJ2-7; TRBD1 matches 7 bases. This CDR3 has 15 amino acids. J gave up 5 bases and V 2 bases, and 9 bases lay outside the gene matches. CDR1 and CDR2 (germline): SEHNR, FQNEAQ (reference sequence). The CDR3 bases that were read are TGTGCCAGCAGCTTACCCACAACAGGGGACAACGAG. Translating gives CASSLPTTGDNE. The complete CDR3 protein is CASSLPTTGDNEQYF.